Below are 3 T cell receptor beta chains sequenced from a single sample in a study of T cells in women clearing cervical HPV infection. Repertoires were generated with immunoSEQ multiplex PCR, while TCRdb's copy carries only in-frame clones and drops some. Here the sample table reports some 30,000 clones. Sequencing input: blood buffy coat. The receptors were gathered from a woman between 18 and 69 years old with a cervical HPV16 infection that either progressed to CIN3+ or cleared (not recorded which).

Comment on this clone: The read finishes 3 residues shy of the CDR3 end, and the germline J gene is used to complete it. The chain recombines TRBV20-1 with TRBJ2-3, with D maybe TRBD2 (5 bases). V was cut by 6 bases and J by 4 bases, with 20 bases left in between. The CDR3 runs 15 residues. Germline CDR1 and CDR2: DFQATT and SNEGSKA (reference sequence). The sequenced part of the CDR3 DNA is TGCAGTGCCGATGACGGGGTAGGAGGAGCAGATACG. The encoded protein is CSADDGVGGADT. The CDR3 in full is CSADDGVGGADTQYF.

This CDR3 reads CASSQEDKILGETQYF. The DNA read from the CDR3 is TGCGCCAGCAGCCAAGAAGACAAGATACTAGGGGAGACC. The rearrangement joins TRBV4-1 to TRBJ2-5, with D possibly TRBD2 on 5 matching bases. The read ends 3 residues shy of where the CDR3 ends; the end is completed using the germline J gene. V was shortened by 0 bases and J by 5 bases, with 16 bases between the two germline ends. This CDR3 comprises 16 residues. From germline, CDR1 is MGHRA and CDR2 YSYEKL.

To note about this clone: The read finishes 3 residues shy of the CDR3 end, and the germline J gene is used to complete it. This rearrangement joins TRBV30 to TRBJ1-2; 9 bases are a match to TRBD1. In germline, CDR1 is GTSNPN, CDR2 SVGIG (reference sequence). V lost 0 bases, J lost 5 bases, and 1 base stayed unmatched. The CDR3 contains 13 residues. The covered CDR3 bases are TGTGCCTGGAGTGTTGGGACAGGGTATGGC. It encodes CAWSVGTGYG. The whole CDR3 protein reads CAWSVGTGYGYTF.